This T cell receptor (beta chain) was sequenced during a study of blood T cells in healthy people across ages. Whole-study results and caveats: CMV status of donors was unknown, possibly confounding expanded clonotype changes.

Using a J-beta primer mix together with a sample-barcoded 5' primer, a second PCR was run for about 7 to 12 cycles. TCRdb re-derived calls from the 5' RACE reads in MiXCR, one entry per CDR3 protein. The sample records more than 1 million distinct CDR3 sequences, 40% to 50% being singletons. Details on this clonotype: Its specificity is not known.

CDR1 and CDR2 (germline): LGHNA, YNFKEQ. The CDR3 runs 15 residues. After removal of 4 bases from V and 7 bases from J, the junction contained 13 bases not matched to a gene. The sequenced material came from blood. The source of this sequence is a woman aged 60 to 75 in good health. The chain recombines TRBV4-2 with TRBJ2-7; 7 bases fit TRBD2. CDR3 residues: CASSPKKGGSGEQYF. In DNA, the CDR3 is TGTGCCAGCAGCCCTAAAAAGGGAGGGTCGGGTGAGCAGTACTTC.